The rows below give T cell receptor beta chains drawn from one sample of a study of radiotherapy plus CTLA-4 blockade in lung cancer. The data were produced by immunoSEQ multiplex PCR, yet TCRdb's version contains in-frame clones alone and is incomplete. The sample holds around 99,000 clones, 88% seen once. The specimen comprised peripheral blood, sampled from a patient treated with radiotherapy plus ipilimumab. The receptors derive from a human donor with non-small cell lung cancer that progressed on radiotherapy plus ipilimumab. The conserved cysteine and the conserved F or W are not part of the CDR3 here. Clone size appears in some rows only: once, few, many, or a class for an expanded clone.

J,V,size,CDR3
TRBJ2-5,TRBV27,-,ASSLSGGTGGRQTQY
TRBJ1-4,TRBV2,-,ASSRVTGKLF
TRBJ1-4,TRBV5-1,once,ASSLGLANEKLF
TRBJ2-2,TRBV4-1,once,ASSQEERGRLAPNTGELF
TRBJ2-6,TRBV4-1,-,ASSPPDTGANVLT
TRBJ2-1,TRBV5-1,-,ASSSSGWDEQF
TRBJ2-7,TRBV5-6,-,ASSLGLTYEQY
TRBJ2-2,TRBV5-1,-,ASSLADGELF
TRBJ1-1,TRBV4-1,-,ASSQEERRNTEAF
TRBJ1-1,TRBV27,-,ASSLIFGRTGAF
TRBJ2-2,TRBV7-8,few,ASSTAYREPTGELF
TRBJ1-6,TRBV25-1,-,ASSRGLVVSPLH
TRBJ2-1,TRBV20-1,-,SARAPLPQF
TRBJ1-2,TRBV18,-,ASSPRRGSVDGYT
TRBJ2-3,TRBV11-2,-,ASSSLRGTDTQY
TRBJ2-3,TRBV18,-,ASSPYPGLAGGAQY
TRBJ1-1,TRBV6-6,-,ASSGTGVDGKTEAF
TRBJ1-3,TRBV4-1,-,ASSLSGQGSGNTIY
TRBJ2-7,TRBV27,-,ATWRTGAYEQY
TRBJ2-7,TRBV28,-,ASSLLGTSPEQY
TRBJ2-1,TRBV27,-,ASPPPGQGNNEQF
TRBJ2-6,TRBV5-8,once,ASTQGAGANVLT
TRBJ1-2,TRBV6-5,-,ASRSGTGFFT
TRBJ2-3,TRBV11-3,-,ASSRSGATDTQY
TRBJ2-6,TRBV11-2,-,ASSLDLGAGANVLT
TRBJ2-7,TRBV27,-,ASSSWGLPSYEQY
TRBJ2-1,TRBV11-1,-,ASSLVGLGGSFNEQL
TRBJ2-1,TRBV4-2,-,ASSQDRGQAGGGNEQF
TRBJ1-2,TRBV5-1,-,ASRDLFYGYT
TRBJ1-1,TRBV2,-,ASSVGVGTEAF
TRBJ1-5,TRBV6-5,-,ASSYQGGGQPQH
TRBJ1-1,TRBV11-2,-,ASSVTAAEGGTEAF
TRBJ2-1,TRBV18,-,ASSIRKGGSTYNEQF
TRBJ2-2,TRBV27,-,ASSQGPNTGELF
TRBJ2-1,TRBV2,-,ALSETYNEQF
TRBJ2-1,TRBV11-3,-,ASSISRDRVYNEQF
TRBJ2-7,TRBV5-1,-,ASREGAYEQY
TRBJ2-4,TRBV29-1,-,SVERGDIQY
TRBJ1-2,TRBV5-1,-,ASSSGAGYGYT
TRBJ2-1,TRBV6-4,-,ASSVELAGGNEQF
TRBJ2-7,TRBV2,-,ASRRALGDTYEQY
TRBJ1-1,TRBV6-5,-,ASHRTGANTEAF
TRBJ2-7,TRBV19,-,ASSRQLGEQY
TRBJ2-7,TRBV6-5,-,ASSPRPGQGHEQY
TRBJ2-1,TRBV4-2,-,ASSPPRRENEQF
TRBJ2-3,TRBV4-1,-,ASSQVLTSGTVAQY
TRBJ2-2,TRBV2,-,ASKWTATGELF
TRBJ2-7,TRBV19,-,ASSILQAGVGEQY
TRBJ2-1,TRBV5-6,-,ASSLSPWGDNEQL
TRBJ2-7,TRBV10-1,-,ASRPGLAGPRTYEQY
TRBJ2-1,TRBV5-1,-,ASSWGGGPRDEQF
TRBJ1-2,TRBV2,-,ASSGQRLGDYT
TRBJ2-3,TRBV28,-,ASSFESVAGSWDTQY
TRBJ1-4,TRBV2,-,ASSEGGAQEKLF
TRBJ2-3,TRBV18,-,ASSPSARGDTQY